The clone carrying this T cell receptor beta chain was found many times. Its antigen is undetermined. This entry comes from a study of blood T cells in healthy people across ages. Study outcomes and limitations: Since the PBMCs were unsorted, naive and antigen-experienced cells could not be conclusively compared.

V lost 4 bases and J lost 9, with 31 bases in between. The CDR3 runs 19 residues. Germline lookup yields CDR1 LGHNA and CDR2 YNFKEQ. Donors each provided approximately 9.6 milliliters of peripheral blood. The use of a sample-barcoded 5' primer and a J-beta primer mix characterized a second PCR of about 7 to 12 cycles. TCRdb reprocessed the 5' RACE reads via MiXCR and lists one record per CDR3 protein. The sample carries over 550,000 distinct CDR3 sequences, about 30% recorded once. Sequencing input: blood. The J gene is TRBJ2-1, the V gene TRBV4-2, with D perhaps TRBD2 (7 bases). This TCR was sampled from a woman older than 75 in good health. The CDR3 spells CASSRLAGGGQGLKPEQFF. For the CDR3, the DNA is TGTGCCAGCAGCCGCCTAGCTGGGGGGGGGCAAGGTTTGAAGCCTGAGCAGTTCTTC.